The source of this T cell receptor (beta chain) is a study of beta chain features in type 1 diabetes. Whole-study context: On cell yields, gender and age, patients and healthy donors were similar. The study's findings and limits: TCRB rearrangement may or may not be influenced by HLA type; here this remained unresolved. In every one of the four CD4+ subsets, TCRB CDR3s were moderately but significantly shorter in Type 1 diabetes patients.

Trimming cost V 4 bases and J 7 bases; bases outside gene matches: 19. Germline assignment: CDR1 PRHDT and CDR2 FYEKMQ (reference sequence). The CDR3 consists of 18 residues. The study reverse transcribed the entire isolated RNA, so it sequenced expressed TCRB transcripts. Libraries were prepared by immunoSEQ multiplex PCR; TCRdb keeps only in-frame clonotypes and omits some of them. The data show hundreds of thousands of clones, with more than 13% seen just once and approximately 0.043% held by the top ten. Regarding this clone: Its antigen is unidentified.

The source material was naive CD4+ T cells from blood. This TCR came from a man in his late teens or twenties with type 1 diabetes. V is TRBV13 and J is TRBJ2-3, with 8 positions matching TRBD2. The CDR3 DNA is TGTGCCAGCAGCTCTCTACGGAGCGGGAGCACAGGAAGGAATACGCAGTATTTT. Its protein is CASSSLRSGSTGRNTQYF.